The T cell receptor (beta chain) described here comes from a study of cytomegalovirus exposure and HLA in healthy donors. This clone was counted a single time. Clones were sequenced by immunoSEQ multiplex PCR, and TCRdb holds only the in-frame ones, with some missing. Here the sample spans about 74,000 clones, 94% being singletons. Trimming removed 9 bases from V and 6 bases from J; junction bases left unmatched: 7. CDR1 is MDHEN and CDR2 is SYDVKM in the germline V gene. The CDR3 has 14 amino acids. The origin of this receptor is a man aged 18 to 30 in good health and CMV-seropositive. The chain has TRBV28 and TRBJ2-7; the match to TRBD2 covers 14 bases. The sequenced sample consisted of PBMCs. Here the CDR3 DNA reads TGTGCCAGTGACGAGACTAGCGGGAGGGTCGAGCAGTACTTC. Protein product: CASDETSGRVEQYF.